The 6 T cell receptor beta chains reported below all come from one sample, sequenced in a study of T cells after posttransplantation cyclophosphamide (TCRdb year 2016). The label giving this sample's treatment or condition can be read as: high-dose cyclophosphamide on days +3 and +4 as single-agent GVHD prophylaxis. Patients in the PTCy group got busulfan and fludarabine conditioning, a marrow graft from a related or unrelated donor, and cyclophosphamide on days +3 and +4. The method behind the library was the immunoSEQ multiplex PCR assay. TCRdb limited this immuneACCESS table to in-frame rearrangements with V and J called. A share of clones is missing; checked studies link under half to unresolved V genes, and the rest is unexplained. The sample table holds roughly 4,600 clones, of which roughly four fifths were seen once. The leading ten clones occupy about a third of the sample. Sample: PBMCs, taken after allogeneic stem cell transplant with posttransplant cyclophosphamide. The source of these receptors is a male patient aged 40 to 50 who received an allogeneic stem cell transplant from a related donor, was CMV-positive, and had acute and chronic GVHD. Donor T cells from the graft may be present among the T cells after a transplant.

The rearrangement uses TRBV18 and TRBJ2-7; 10 positions agree with TRBD1. The CDR3 has 15 amino acids. The germline gives CDR1 KGHSH, CDR2 LQKENI. V shed 5 bases and J 9 bases; nucleotides not matched to a gene: 13. CDR3 loop: CASSSSGTGASRQYF. The CDR3 DNA is TGTGCCAGCTCATCATCCGGGACAGGGGCCAGTCGGCAGTACTTC.

The chain recombines TRBV11-3 with TRBJ1-1; D is undetermined. The germline gives CDR1 SGHNT, CDR2 YENEEA. Trimming took 1 base from V and 1 from J, leaving 4 bases between them. This CDR3 comprises 13 residues. The CDR3 DNA sequence: TGTGCCAGCAGCTTAGGACAGAACACTGAAGCTTTCTTT. This encodes CASSLGQNTEAFF.

Comment on this clone: Within the sample, other DNA sequences also encode this same CDR3. The chain recombines TRBV6-1 with TRBJ2-7; TRBD1 matches 8 bases. This CDR3 region has 15 residues. CDR1 MNHNS and CDR2 SASEGT come from the germline V gene. The V gene end was trimmed by 7 bases and the J gene end by 3 bases; junction bases not matched to a gene: 11. CDR3 protein: CASKLEPGGIYEQYF. The CDR3 DNA reads as TGTGCCAGCAAATTGGAACCAGGGGGCATCTACGAGCAGTACTTC.

This clone was observed a single time. The rearrangement joins TRBV7-2 to TRBJ2-4; no firm D call. Trimming removed 7 bases at V and 0 bases at J, with 13 bases between. Germline CDR1 reads SGHTA; CDR2 reads FQGNSA. CDR3 length: 15 residues. The CDR3 coding sequence is TGTGCCAGCAACTCTCCTGGGCTAGCCAAAAACATTCAGTACTTC. This translates into CASNSPGLAKNIQYF.

The chain uses TRBV11-3 and TRBJ2-5; possibly TRBD1 for D (6 bases). The V gene's germline CDR1 is SGHNT and CDR2 YENEEA. This CDR3 spans 15 amino acids. V dropped 6 bases and J dropped 1 base, with 15 bases sitting between them. CDR3 sequence reads: CASRMRTGPQETQYF. For the CDR3, the DNA is TGTGCCAGCAGAATGCGAACAGGGCCCCAAGAGACCCAGTACTTC.

The chain carries TRBV7-2 and TRBJ1-1, with 9 bases lining up with TRBD1. Germline V CDR1 and CDR2: SGHTA, FQGNSA. The V and J ends lost 1 base and 5 bases, in that order; junction bases with no gene match: 8. This CDR3 has 16 residues. The CDR3 DNA is TGTGCCAGCAGCTTAGGGGGAACAGGGGGCTTGACTGAAGCTTTCTTT. This codes for CASSLGGTGGLTEAFF.